The text below deals with one T cell receptor (beta chain). Its antigen remains unidentified. No quality values exist for individual bases; no much larger clone is one base distant. The sample belongs to a study of PD-L1 blockade in urothelial cancer (dated by TCRdb to between 2016 and 2019). Some background on the complete study: Therapy was started around 2014 for all patients, and atezolizumab 1,200 mg was administered intravenously every 3 weeks. About 90% of the 29 patients were identified as males with urothelial cancer of bladder origin, and a prior smoking history was reported by 18 of 29 patients. Patients had an ECOG performance status of 0 or 1 and had received between 0 and 3 prior chemotherapy regimens. Blood samples were analyzed at two time points: 3 weeks after treatment start (second dose) and 6 weeks after treatment start. Blood samples yielded a median of approximately 150,000 T cells and around 80,000 unique TCRs, with median clonality 0.080. An exploratory multi-omic analysis was conducted of the somatic, immune and clinical correlates of response to PD-L1 blockade with atezolizumab in urothelial cancer. Pretreatment tumor samples and matched peripheral blood, collected serially before and after atezolizumab treatment, underwent TCR sequencing. Progression-free survival longer than 6 months counted as durable clinical benefit, and TCR features were additionally tested against both progression-free and overall survival. In the same patients who had TCR sequencing, pretreatment tumors also underwent whole exome sequencing and RNA sequencing. Durable clinical benefit was achieved by nine patients and was not achieved by 20 patients. Pretreatment blood TCR-seq was available for about 27 patients, at least one posttreatment blood collection was obtained for 24 patients, and tumor TCR-seq was available for 24 patients. What the research found in general, with its limitations: Because of the small sample size (n ≈ 29) and the many exploratory analyses performed, the results are intended to be regarded as hypothesis-generating. A pretreatment peripheral blood TCR clonality below the median was linked to improved progression-free and overall survival. Among patients with durable benefit, tumor-associated TCR clones showed greater expansion in peripheral blood 3 weeks after treatment started (n of about 21, p = 0.022).

Each PCR received spiked-in synthetic TCR analog templates so that absolute template abundance could be estimated from read counts. The immunoSEQ assay was used to amplify TCRbeta CDR3 regions from genomic DNA with bias-controlled V and J gene primers. Sequencing of rearranged TCRbeta segments was done at approximately 20X coverage. The original pipeline was this. Sequencing errors were corrected by clustering, and CDR3s were annotated against IMGT so that V, D and J genes could be assigned. Downstream analyses used only productive TCRbeta rearrangements, leaving out any out-of-frame or stop-codon sequences. Clonality was computed as one minus Shannon entropy normalized by the log of the number of unique productive sequences. Clones differing between time points or between blood and tumor were identified by Fisher's exact test with Benjamini-Hochberg correction at adjusted p below 0.01. TCRdb mirrors the immuneACCESS table, restricted to in-frame sequences. Some clones are absent from its copies; in checked studies, under half trace to an unresolved V gene, and the reason for the others is unknown. V and J calls and clone size come straight from that table; D and trimming were deduced from the DNA. This sample gives tens of thousands of clones in total; over 70% of them show up just once. Of the sample, approximately 3.7% is held by the ten largest clones.

The cohort comprised fewer than 35 patients with locally advanced or metastatic urothelial carcinoma treated at Memorial Sloan Kettering on a trial protocol. Peripheral blood mononuclear cells were collected pretreatment and during treatment, with between 1 and 8 total time points per patient. The Qiagen DNeasy Blood extraction kit was used to purify genomic DNA from total PBMCs and tumor samples. Collected pretreatment and during treatment, PBMCs were isolated and stored as previously described. The receptor comes from a man aged 45 to 65 with urothelial cancer. This specimen consisted of PBMCs, obtained around atezolizumab (anti-PD-L1) treatment.

The bases read TGTGCCAGCAGCTTAATGGGCGGGGTGATCTACAATGAGCAGTTCTTC. The encoded protein is CASSLMGGVIYNEQFF. In this chain, TRBV7-2 is recombined with TRBJ2-1; possibly the D gene is TRBD2, per 6 matching bases. CDR1 and CDR2 are read off the germline V gene as SGHTA and FQGNSA. Trimming removed 2 bases from V and 3 bases from J, leaving 14 bases between the germline ends. Spanning cysteine to phenylalanine, the CDR3 consists of 16 amino acids. Just the 48-base CDR3 DNA is kept, in frame starting at base 1.